The rows below give T cell receptor beta chains drawn from one sample of a study of shared clonotypes between healthy human individuals. The data were produced by immunoSEQ multiplex PCR, yet TCRdb's version contains in-frame clones alone and is incomplete. The sample comprises over a million clones, around 97% of which are singletons, and about 1% rests with the top ten. The sequencing input was naive CD4+ T cells sorted from blood. These receptors were obtained from a man aged 25 to 40 in good health. The CDR3 runs from the conserved cysteine through the conserved F or W. A D gene is named only where the DNA matches it firmly. The size entry is marked missing in some rows and otherwise reads once, few, many or a size class.

D gene	V gene	clone size	J gene	CDR3 protein	CDR3 DNA
TRBD1	TRBV11-2	.	TRBJ1-1	CASSRDREAFF	TGTGCCAGCAGCCGGGACAGGGAAGCTTTCTTT
.	TRBV5-5	.	TRBJ2-7	CASSLGYEQYF	TGTGCCAGCAGCTTAGGATACGAGCAGTACTTC
.	TRBV18	.	TRBJ2-3	CASSLGPGVTDTQYF	TGTGCCAGCTCACTTGGACCGGGAGTCACAGATACGCAGTATTTT
.	TRBV2	.	TRBJ2-4	CASSERSNKNIQYF	TGTGCCAGCAGTGAACGGTCGAACAAAAACATTCAGTACTTC
TRBD1	TRBV29-1	.	TRBJ2-3	CSVGRLTGVKDTQYF	TGCAGCGTTGGACGTCTGACAGGGGTTAAAGATACGCAGTATTTT
.	TRBV13	.	TRBJ2-2	CASSLEGSLFGELFF	TGTGCCAGCAGCTTAGAGGGATCCCTCTTCGGGGAGCTGTTTTTT
TRBD1	TRBV10-3	.	TRBJ2-5	CAISEVRAGTGGEETQYF	TGTGCCATCAGTGAGGTGCGAGCCGGGACAGGGGGCGAAGAGACCCAGTACTTC
TRBD1	TRBV2	.	TRBJ1-2	CASSSRQGNYGYTF	TGTGCCAGCAGTTCCCGACAGGGTAACTATGGCTACACCTTC
.	TRBV10-2	.	TRBJ1-2	CASSASAWANYGYTF	TGCGCCAGCAGTGCCTCAGCGTGGGCTAACTATGGCTACACCTTC
TRBD2	TRBV5-4	.	TRBJ2-1	CASSGTSGAYNEQFF	TGTGCCAGCAGCGGAACTAGCGGAGCCTACAATGAGCAGTTCTTC
TRBD2	TRBV2	.	TRBJ2-1	CASSGGGSLHEQFF	TGTGCCAGCAGTGGTGGCGGGAGTCTACATGAGCAGTTCTTC
.	TRBV5-5	.	TRBJ1-2	CASSSPVSQGYTF	TGTGCCAGCAGCTCCCCTGTTAGTCAGGGCTACACCTTC
.	TRBV10-1	.	TRBJ2-3	CASSETTDTQYF	TGCGCCAGCAGTGAGACCACAGATACGCAGTATTTT
TRBD1	TRBV29-1	.	TRBJ2-1	CSVGTGGPEGEQFF	TGCAGCGTTGGGACAGGTGGCCCTGAGGGTGAGCAGTTCTTC
TRBD1	TRBV19	.	TRBJ1-5	CASSLGTGLGQPQHF	TGTGCCAGTAGTCTGGGGACAGGGCTAGGCCAGCCCCAGCATTTT
.	TRBV15	.	TRBJ2-3	CATSRGLQGIIGDTQYF	TGTGCCACCAGCAGAGGGTTACAGGGCATCATAGGAGATACGCAGTATTTT
.	TRBV5-1	once	TRBJ1-4	CASSATGSESEKLFF	TGCGCCAGCAGCGCAACAGGCTCCGAGAGTGAAAAACTGTTTTTT
.	TRBV7-8	once	TRBJ1-1	CASSLVITGNTEAFF	TGTGCCAGCAGCTTAGTGATAACAGGGAACACTGAAGCTTTCTTT
TRBD2	TRBV5-1	.	TRBJ2-3	CASRLALAGEDTQYF	TGCGCCAGCAGACTGGCACTAGCGGGAGAAGATACGCAGTATTTT
.	TRBV5-1	.	TRBJ2-7	CASSLRDEQYF	TGCGCCAGCAGTCTCAGGGACGAGCAGTACTTC
TRBD2	TRBV7-9	.	TRBJ2-1	CASLSGSSYNEQFF	TGTGCCAGCCTTAGCGGGAGCTCCTACAATGAGCAGTTCTTC
TRBD1	TRBV7-9	.	TRBJ1-4	CASSRRWDRVNEKLFF	TGTGCCAGCAGCCGGCGCTGGGACAGGGTGAATGAAAAACTGTTTTTT
.	TRBV15	.	TRBJ2-2	CATSRDLMGKELFF	TGTGCCACCAGCAGAGATTTAATGGGAAAGGAGCTGTTTTTT
.	TRBV28	.	TRBJ2-5	CASSFGTAYSGETQYF	TGTGCCAGCAGTTTTGGCACGGCCTACTCGGGAGAGACCCAGTACTTC
TRBD2	TRBV7-9	.	TRBJ2-7	CASSLGLAGAYEQYF	TGTGCCAGCAGCTTAGGGCTAGCGGGAGCCTACGAGCAGTACTTC
.	TRBV6-5	.	TRBJ2-1	CASSYTSGADEQFF	TGTGCCAGCAGTTACACGTCAGGGGCGGATGAGCAGTTCTTC
.	TRBV19	.	TRBJ1-4	CASSLPSGAGALNEKLFF	TGTGCCAGTAGCTTACCGTCGGGGGCAGGGGCGCTAAATGAAAAACTGTTTTTT
.	TRBV7-7	.	TRBJ2-5	CASSLGRGAGETQYF	TGTGCTAGCAGCTTAGGCCGCGGGGCGGGAGAGACCCAGTACTTC
.	TRBV28	.	TRBJ2-1	CAIRPGTVGNEQFF	TGTGCCATCCGCCCGGGGACGGTTGGGAATGAGCAGTTCTTC
.	TRBV7-9	.	TRBJ2-1	CASSLALSIDGSYNEQFF	TGTGCCAGCAGCTTAGCTCTAAGTATCGACGGCTCCTACAATGAGCAGTTCTTC
.	TRBV6-6	.	TRBJ2-1	CASSSTRGTYNEQFF	TGTGCCAGCAGTTCCACTAGAGGGACCTACAATGAGCAGTTCTTC
.	TRBV19	.	TRBJ2-5	CASRLGETQYF	TGTGCCAGTCGTTTGGGAGAGACCCAGTACTTC
.	TRBV5-1	.	TRBJ2-7	CASSLVTFSYEQYF	TGCGCCAGCAGCTTGGTGACCTTCTCCTACGAGCAGTACTTC
.	TRBV2	.	TRBJ2-4	CASSEEVQLAKNIQYF	TGTGCCAGCAGTGAGGAAGTGCAACTAGCCAAAAACATTCAGTACTTC
.	TRBV28	.	TRBJ2-7	CASSFTGPPYEQYF	TGTGCCAGCAGTTTTACAGGACCCCCCTACGAGCAGTACTTC
.	TRBV15	.	TRBJ1-5	CATSRDTGLGQPQHF	TGTGCCACCAGCAGAGATACAGGTTTAGGTCAGCCCCAGCATTTT
TRBD2	TRBV18	.	TRBJ2-5	CASSPSSGTQETQYF	TGTGCCAGCTCACCGTCTAGCGGGACACAAGAGACCCAGTACTTC
.	TRBV6-1	.	TRBJ2-7	CASSEAGQSYEQYF	TGTGCCAGCAGTGAAGCGGGTCAGTCCTACGAGCAGTACTTC
.	TRBV28	.	TRBJ2-7	CASSGPGVGEQYF	TGTGCCAGCAGTGGGCCAGGGGTAGGCGAGCAGTACTTC
TRBD1	TRBV19	.	TRBJ2-4	CASSTRQGRNKGPAKNIQYF	TGTGCCAGTAGTACTCGACAGGGGAGGAACAAGGGGCCGGCCAAAAACATTCAGTACTTC
.	TRBV7-9	.	TRBJ2-5	CASSFGLQETQYF	TGTGCCAGCAGCTTTGGGCTACAAGAGACCCAGTACTTC
TRBD1	TRBV5-4	.	TRBJ2-7	CASSSDRRSSYEQYF	TGTGCCAGCAGCTCGGACAGGAGAAGCTCCTACGAGCAGTACTTC
.	TRBV27	.	TRBJ2-5	CASSSRAETQYF	TGTGCCAGCAGTTCAAGGGCAGAGACCCAGTACTTC
TRBD1	TRBV6-4	.	TRBJ1-1	CASSEEGAGTEAFF	TGTGCCAGCAGTGAGGAGGGGGCAGGCACTGAAGCTTTCTTT
.	TRBV5-6	.	TRBJ1-3	CASSLLTGSSGNTIYF	TGTGCCAGCAGCCTCTTAACAGGAAGCTCTGGAAACACCATATATTTT
TRBD1	TRBV5-4	.	TRBJ2-7	CASSVGTGLNEQYF	TGTGCCAGCAGCGTAGGGACAGGGTTGAACGAGCAGTACTTC
TRBD1	TRBV6-1	.	TRBJ2-5	CATRGDRAQQETQYF	TGTGCCACCCGTGGGGACAGGGCACAACAAGAGACCCAGTACTTC
.	TRBV29-1	.	TRBJ1-3	CSVGMGPGGNTIYF	TGCAGCGTGGGAATGGGTCCGGGAGGAAACACCATATATTTT
TRBD1	TRBV5-1	.	TRBJ1-1	CASSLDPTGAGGNTEAFF	TGCGCCAGCAGCTTGGATCCGACAGGGGCTGGAGGGAACACTGAAGCTTTCTTT
TRBD1	TRBV7-2	.	TRBJ1-4	CASSLRAGTGDGVNEKLFF	TGTGCCAGCAGCTTACGAGCCGGGACAGGGGACGGGGTTAATGAAAAACTGTTTTTT
.	TRBV7-9	.	TRBJ2-1	CASSWTHNEQFF	TGTGCCAGCAGCTGGACTCACAATGAGCAGTTCTTC
.	TRBV5-6	.	TRBJ2-7	CASSAGLGYGEQYF	TGTGCCAGCAGCGCGGGATTGGGGTACGGAGAGCAGTACTTC
TRBD2	TRBV18	.	TRBJ2-7	CASSPSGISGGHYEQYF	TGTGCCAGCTCACCTTCCGGGATATCGGGAGGGCATTACGAGCAGTACTTC